Listed here are 10 T cell receptor beta chains from one sample, sequenced in a study of T cells in localized non-small cell lung cancer. Assay used: immunoSEQ multiplex PCR; TCRdb lists only in-frame clones, some missing. The table lists about 20,000 clones, around 86% of them singletons. Here the sequenced sample was PBMCs, taken before any cancer treatment. The receptors derive from a man between 40 and 69 years old with stage II squamous cell lung carcinoma.

This chain links TRBV9 with TRBJ2-1, with D perhaps assigned TRBD1 or TRBD2 (5 bases each). CDR3 length equals 14 residues. Germline V gene lookup returns CDR1 SGDLS and CDR2 YYNGEE. V gave up 2 bases and J gave up 8 bases, with 14 bases separating them. CDR3 DNA sequence: TGTGCCAGCAGCGTGGGGGTAGGGGACCATGAGCAGTTCTTC. Amino acid sequence: CASSVGVGDHEQFF.

This rearrangement joins TRBV27 to TRBJ2-1; D uncertain. The CDR3 totals 13 residues. V was shortened by 4 bases and J by 4 bases, with 8 bases between the two germline ends. Germline assignment: CDR1 MNHEY and CDR2 SMNVEV (reference sequence). The DNA of the CDR3 is TGTGCCAGCAGTTCGATTGGGTACAATGAGCAGTTCTTC. This translates into CASSSIGYNEQFF.

The V gene is TRBV6-5, the J gene TRBJ2-1; perhaps D is TRBD1 or TRBD2 (5 bases each). There are 12 residues in the CDR3. Trimming stripped 2 bases from V and 12 bases from J, with 11 bases between. Per germline, CDR1 MNHEY and CDR2 SVGAGI. The DNA of the CDR3 is TGTGCCAGCAGTTACCCCGGGGCGATGCAGTTCTTC. Its translation is CASSYPGAMQFF.

This chain uses TRBV5-4 with TRBJ2-7; D is undetermined. The CDR3 runs to 14 residues. Trimming pared 0 bases from V and 0 bases from J, leaving 7 bases between. The germline gives CDR1 SGHNT, CDR2 YYREEE (reference sequence). CDR3 in amino acids: CASSLDVRSYEQYF. For the CDR3, the DNA is TGTGCCAGCAGCTTGGACGTACGCTCCTACGAGCAGTACTTC.

V gene TRBV7-3 combines with J gene TRBJ2-3, with 9 bases identical to TRBD2. CDR1 SGHTA and CDR2 FQGTGA come from the germline V gene. CDR3 length equals 15 residues. J was trimmed by 7 bases and V by 5 bases; bases with no gene match: 10. In nucleotides, the CDR3 is TGTGCCAGCAGCCCAAGGGGCGGGGGGGCCAATACGCAGTATTTT. Translation: CASSPRGGGANTQYF.

This clone was detected once. CDR3 protein: CASSLRDDRGEQPQHF. Written as DNA, the CDR3 is TGTGCCAGCAGCTTGCGGGACGACAGGGGGGAGCAGCCCCAGCATTTT. The chain recombines TRBV5-5 with TRBJ1-5; 9 bases are shared with TRBD1. J gave up 7 bases and V 1 base, and 9 bases lay outside the gene matches. The CDR3 is 16 amino acids. Germline CDR1 SGHKS, CDR2 YYEKEE (reference sequence).

The V call is TRBV18, the J call TRBJ2-7; the match to TRBD2 covers 7 bases. The trim removed 1 base at V and 9 bases at J, leaving 9 bases unmatched. The CDR3 has 14 amino acids. The germline CDR1 and CDR2 sequences are KGHSH and LQKENI. The CDR3 is CASSPQREGPRQYF. Here the CDR3 DNA reads TGTGCCAGCTCACCACAAAGGGAGGGCCCTCGGCAGTACTTC.

This clone was observed once. The V call is TRBV6-8, the J call TRBJ1-5, with D hard to call. CDR1 and CDR2 from the germline V gene are MNHGY and SAAAGT. Trimming removed 3 bases from V and 9 bases from J, with 15 bases in between. The CDR3 has 14 residues. CDR3 DNA sequence: TGTGCCAGCAGTTATGTCGACGGGCTGGGGCCCCAGCATTTT. As protein: CASSYVDGLGPQHF.

The V gene is TRBV5-6, the J gene TRBJ2-5; no reliable D call. The CDR3 is 12 residues long. Germline lookup yields CDR1 SGHDT and CDR2 YYEEEE. V was pared by 5 bases and J by 7 bases, with 12 bases between. This chain's CDR3 is CASSLLSGTQYF. As DNA, the CDR3 is TGTGCCAGCAGTTTGTTGTCTGGGACCCAGTACTTC.

The V gene is TRBV19, the J gene TRBJ2-3; 11 positions match TRBD2. Unmatched junction bases numbered 6, after V lost 6 bases and J lost 4 bases. Looked up from germline, CDR1 is LNHDA and CDR2 is SQIVND (reference sequence). The CDR3 consists of 15 residues. CDR3 bases: TGTGCCAGTAGGACTAGCGGGATCGAATCAGATACGCAGTATTTT. It translates to CASRTSGIESDTQYF.